This entry concerns a single TCR beta chain. It is likely a read error: a sequence one base away is far more abundant. Each unsorted sample relied on 100 million or so PBMCs as its source of genomic DNA. These data originate in a study of shared clonotypes between healthy human individuals. At the level of the study: Those who served as donors were a couple of women and a few men between the ages of 18 and 49.

Profiling relied on immunoSEQ multiplex PCR, and the TCRdb table lists in-frame clones only, not all of them. The table records 450,000 to 500,000 clones, more than 65% of them present only once. The receptor's source is a woman between 40 and 55 years old in good health. Some clones in this sample may be carry-over from other donors' samples. What was sequenced was PBMCs.

Written as DNA, the CDR3 is TGTGCCAGCAGCTTGCGGGACCACTATGGCTACACCTTC. It translates to CASSLRDHYGYTF. The V call is TRBV5-6, the J call TRBJ1-2; TRBD1 might be the D (5 bases). Germline V gene sequence: CDR1 SGHDT, CDR2 YYEEEE. V was cut by 1 base and J by 3 bases, with 7 bases left in between. The CDR3 runs 13 residues.